The 31 T cell receptor beta chains in this list originate from one sample, sequenced in a study of somatic mutations in cytotoxic T cells in rheumatoid arthritis. This table comes from immunoSEQ multiplex PCR, and its TCRdb copy is limited to in-frame clones, with some not included. Of 2,500 to 3,000 clones listed, more than 85% are singletons. Sequences were obtained from CD8+ T cells sorted from blood. These receptors came from a woman younger than 30 with rheumatoid arthritis.

The rearrangement links TRBV13 to TRBJ2-7, with TRBD1 matching 12 bases. The CDR3 sequence is 15 residues long. The V gene's germline CDR1 is PRHDT and CDR2 FYEKMQ (reference sequence). J gave up 2 bases and V 4 bases, and 3 bases lay outside the gene matches. The CDR3 protein is CASSSGQGAAYEQYF. The CDR3 nucleotides are TGTGCCAGCAGCTCGGGACAGGGGGCTGCCTACGAGCAGTACTTC. Supplemented by reference TRBV13 and TRBJ2-7, the full variable domain reads AAGVIQSPRHLIKEKRETATLKCYPIPRHDTVYWYQQGPGQDPQFLISFYEKMQSDKGSIPDRFSAQQFSDYHSELNMSSLELGDSALYFCASSSGQGAAYEQYFGPGTRLTVT.

The V gene is TRBV2, the J gene TRBJ2-1, with 14 bases matching TRBD2. Trimming at V came to 9 bases and at J to 8 bases, leaving 6 bases not matched to a gene. In germline, CDR1 is SNHLY, CDR2 FYNNEI. This CDR3 has 14 residues. CDR3 sequence (DNA): TGTGCCAGGATGGGACTAGCGGGAGAAGATGAGCAGTTCTTC. It yields the protein CARMGLAGEDEQFF.

There are a few counts of this clone. DNA for the CDR3: TGCGCCAGCAGCGTCACCACCGGGACAGAGCAGTTCTTC. Translation: CASSVTTGTEQFF. V gene TRBV5-1 combines with J gene TRBJ2-1, with a tentative D call TRBD1 (6 bases). The germline V and J ends were trimmed by 4 bases and 10 bases, with 15 bases remaining between them. The CDR3 is made up of 13 amino acids. CDR1 SGHRS and CDR2 YFSETQ come from the germline V gene.

Worth noting for this clone: One end of the junction fails to match germline, which may point to a read error. The CDR3 DNA follows: TGTGCCAGTAGTCTAGACGGCTACGAGCAGTACTTC. Protein product: CASSLDGYEQYF. The chain recombines TRBV19 with TRBJ2-7; D is ambiguous. From germline, CDR1 is LNHDA and CDR2 SQIVND (reference sequence). This CDR3 comprises 12 residues.

V usage is TRBV7-6 and J usage is TRBJ2-7, with 9 bases that match TRBD1. The germline CDR1 and CDR2 sequences are SGHVS and FNYEAQ. The CDR3 totals 15 residues. The J segment lost 4 bases and the V segment lost 5 bases, leaving 9 bases of the junction unmatched. In DNA form, the CDR3 reads TGTGCCAGCAGCCGAGGGCCCGGACAGGGGTACGAGCAGTACTTC. Translated: CASSRGPGQGYEQYF.

This rearrangement joins TRBV6-5 to TRBJ1-2; D remains unclear. V was pared by 2 bases and J by 4 bases, with 8 bases between. The germline gives CDR1 MNHEY, CDR2 SVGAGI. The CDR3 loop spans 13 amino acids. The CDR3 DNA reads TGTGCCAGCAGTTACAGCGCGACCTATGGCTACACCTTC. It encodes CASSYSATYGYTF.

CDR3 sequence: CASSLAGSEAFF. The CDR3 DNA reads as TGCGCCAGCAGCTTGGCGGGTAGTGAAGCTTTCTTT. J is TRBJ1-1 and V is TRBV5-1, with unresolved D. Germline CDR1 reads SGHRS; CDR2 reads YFSETQ. The CDR3 totals 12 residues. V gave up 0 bases and J gave up 7 bases, with 7 bases separating them.

The chain uses TRBV6-5 and TRBJ2-1; D not certain. The CDR3 runs 15 residues. The germline V gene encodes CDR1 MNHEY and CDR2 SVGAGI. V was cut by 0 bases and J by 0 bases, with 6 bases left in between. CDR3 protein: CASSYSAGSYNEQFF. The CDR3 bases are TGTGCCAGCAGTTACTCGGCAGGCTCCTACAATGAGCAGTTCTTC.

This chain connects TRBV10-3 to TRBJ2-1; the match to TRBD2 covers 11 bases. From germline, CDR1 is ENHRY and CDR2 SYGVKD. This CDR3 spans 15 amino acids. The J segment lost 8 bases and the V segment lost 2 bases, leaving 5 bases of the junction unmatched. This CDR3 is CAISEGPGLADEQFF. CDR3 in DNA: TGTGCCATCAGTGAGGGGCCGGGACTAGCGGATGAGCAGTTCTTC.

V usage is TRBV5-1 and J usage is TRBJ1-2; a possible D gene is TRBD1 (5 bases). The CDR3 has 14 amino acids. In germline, CDR1 is SGHRS, CDR2 YFSETQ. Trimming removed 0 bases from V and 5 bases from J, with 11 bases in between. The CDR3 region is CASSLAPGGYGYTF. CDR3 DNA sequence: TGCGCCAGCAGCTTGGCCCCGGGGGGATATGGCTACACCTTC.

The chain couples TRBV4-2 to TRBJ1-1; D is uncertain. This CDR3 is 13 amino acids long. From germline, CDR1 is LGHNA and CDR2 YNFKEQ. V lost 1 base, J lost 9 bases, and 12 bases lay in between. The CDR3 sequence: CASSQGSGRQAFF. DNA for the CDR3: TGTGCCAGCAGCCAAGGGTCTGGGCGTCAAGCTTTCTTT.

V is TRBV28 and J is TRBJ2-7, with TRBD2 as a possible D gene (7 bases). V was trimmed by 5 bases and J by 7 bases, leaving 18 bases between them. Germline V gives CDR1 MDHEN, CDR2 SYDVKM. CDR3 length: 14 residues. The DNA for the CDR3 is TGTGCCAGCAGTCCTAGCCGGGGGGCAGGAGAGCAGTACTTC. Translating it yields CASSPSRGAGEQYF.

This chain links TRBV5-6 with TRBJ1-2; 7 bases fit TRBD1. This CDR3 has 14 amino acids. Germline V gene lookup returns CDR1 SGHDT and CDR2 YYEEEE. The trim removed 2 bases at V and 4 bases at J, leaving 5 bases unmatched. The CDR3 loop is CASSLGQVLYGYTF. The CDR3 bases are TGTGCCAGCAGCTTAGGACAGGTACTCTATGGCTACACCTTC.

This chain connects TRBV9 to TRBJ2-5, with D possibly matching TRBD2 (6 bases). The assigned J gene may be wrong: the sequence end matches TRBJ2-7 better. The CDR3 extends over 15 amino acids. From germline, CDR1 is SGDLS and CDR2 YYNGEE. The CDR3 DNA follows: TGTGCCAGCAGCGTAGACTCTAGCGCATACTACGAGCAGTACTTC. Translating it yields CASSVDSSAYYEQYF.

The chain couples TRBV19 to TRBJ1-2; D remains ambiguous. The CDR3 loop spans 10 amino acids. Between the trimmed V and J ends, which lost 9 bases and 4 bases, there was a span of 6 bases. Germline V gene sequence: CDR1 LNHDA, CDR2 SQIVND (reference sequence). This CDR3 is CASVGYGYTF. The CDR3 DNA reads as TGTGCCAGCGTCGGCTATGGCTACACCTTC.

The chain is built from TRBV28 and TRBJ2-7, with D possibly TRBD1 on 6 matching bases. This CDR3 has 13 residues. V gave up 3 bases and J gave up 3 bases, with 9 bases separating them. Per the germline V gene, CDR1 is MDHEN and CDR2 is SYDVKM. The chain's CDR3 is CASSFVGGYEQYF. Written as DNA, the CDR3 is TGTGCCAGCAGTTTTGTAGGGGGCTACGAGCAGTACTTC.

The chain carries TRBV14 and TRBJ1-4; D ambiguous. The germline CDR1 and CDR2 sequences are SGHDN and FVKESK. The CDR3 is made up of 12 amino acids. V lost 6 bases and J lost 8, with 10 bases in between. The CDR3 DNA follows: TGTGCCAGCAGGGACTCCAGCGAAAAACTGTTTTTT. It encodes CASRDSSEKLFF. Together with reference TRBV14 and TRBJ1-4, the CDR3 gives the full variable domain: EAGVTQFPSHSVIEKGQTVTLRCDPISGHDNLYWYRRVMGKEIKFLLHFVKESKQDESGMPNNRFLAERTGGTYSTLKVQPAELEDSGVYFCASRDSSEKLFFGSGTQLSVL.

The chain combines TRBV15 with TRBJ1-2, with D maybe TRBD1 (5 bases). Deletions cut 0 bases from V and 4 bases from J, with 6 bases between. The CDR3 runs to 13 residues. Germline CDR1 LNHNV, CDR2 YYDKDF (reference sequence). In nucleotides, the CDR3 is TGTGCCACCAGCAGAGAGACAGCCTATGGCTACACCTTC. This gives the protein CATSRETAYGYTF. The full variable domain, its missing parts supplied by reference TRBV15 and TRBJ1-2, is DAMVIQNPRYQVTQFGKPVTLSCSQTLNHNVMYWYQQKSSQAPKLLFHYYDKDFNNEADTPDNFQSRRPNTSFCFLDIRSPGLGDTAMYLCATSRETAYGYTFGSGTRLTVV.

The chain joins TRBV23-1 to TRBJ2-1, with 9 bases aligning to TRBD1. Being an ORF, TRBV23-1 has a function that is uncertain. The length of the CDR3 is 18 residues. J lost 6 bases, V lost 3 bases, and 15 bases had no gene match. CDR3 sequence reads: CASSHLGQGIGVANEQFF. The CDR3 DNA is TGCGCCAGCAGTCACCTCGGACAGGGGATTGGAGTCGCCAATGAGCAGTTCTTC.

This clone was observed a single time. This chain uses TRBV29-1 with TRBJ2-1, with D tentatively TRBD1 (6 bases). Germline V gene sequence: CDR1 SQVTM, CDR2 ANQGSEA. This CDR3 has 17 residues. The V gene lost 0 bases and the J gene lost 0 bases, with 15 bases spanning the gap. The CDR3 spells CSVEDFFQGSSYNEQFF. The CDR3 DNA is TGCAGCGTTGAAGACTTTTTCCAGGGGAGCTCCTACAATGAGCAGTTCTTC.

The chain employs TRBV6-4 and TRBJ2-1, with 10 bases aligning to TRBD2. Looked up from germline, CDR1 is MRHNA and CDR2 is SNTAGT. This CDR3 has 15 residues. After removal of 0 bases from V and 4 bases from J, the junction contained 0 bases not matched to a gene. The CDR3 bases are TGTGCCAGCAGTGACTCGACTAGCGGGTACAATGAGCAGTTCTTC. This gives the protein CASSDSTSGYNEQFF.

The chain has TRBV6-1 and TRBJ1-1, with 7 bases identical to TRBD1. The CDR3 sequence is 14 residues long. Germline CDR1 and CDR2: MNHNS and SASEGT. The V segment lost 2 bases and the J segment 3 bases; nucleotides outside the gene matches: 3. CDR3 nucleotides: TGTGCCAGCAGTGAATCAGGGGGGTACACTGAAGCTTTCTTT. It encodes CASSESGGYTEAFF.

DNA for the CDR3: TGTGCCAGCAGCTCGGGGGGGGCAGACTCCTACGAGCAGTACTTC. It translates to CASSSGGADSYEQYF. The gene calls are TRBV9 and TRBJ2-7, with 8 bases that match TRBD2. Losses at the gene ends were 4 bases for V and 0 bases for J; bases not matched to a gene: 6. Germline values: CDR1 SGDLS, CDR2 YYNGEE. The CDR3 extends over 15 amino acids.

This clone was seen a handful of times. The chain couples TRBV5-1 to TRBJ2-1; a possible D gene is TRBD1 (5 bases). Germline V gene data show CDR1 as SGHRS and CDR2 as YFSETQ. This CDR3 comprises 16 residues. V was clipped by 4 bases and J by 4 bases, with 18 bases between them. Here the CDR3 DNA reads TGCGCCAGCAGCCCATTTGGGGCAGAGAGATACAATGAGCAGTTCTTC. Translating gives CASSPFGAERYNEQFF.

This sequence joins TRBV28 and TRBJ2-3; D is ambiguous. The CDR3 spans 11 residues. From germline, CDR1 is MDHEN and CDR2 SYDVKM. With 3 bases removed from V and 4 bases from J, the gap between germline ends came to 2 bases. In DNA form, the CDR3 reads TGTGCCAGCAGTTTCTCAGATACGCAGTATTTT. Protein: CASSFSDTQYF.

The chain carries TRBV15 and TRBJ2-1; 9 bases are a match to TRBD2. CDR1 and CDR2 from the germline V gene are LNHNV and YYDKDF (reference sequence). V lost 5 bases to trimming and J lost 9 bases; unmatched junction nucleotides: 11. This CDR3 contains 15 residues. The DNA for the CDR3 is TGTGCCACCAGCGGAATGTTTAGCGGGAGTCTTGAGCAGTTCTTC. Protein product: CATSGMFSGSLEQFF. Combining the CDR3 with reference TRBV15 and TRBJ2-1 gives the whole variable domain DAMVIQNPRYQVTQFGKPVTLSCSQTLNHNVMYWYQQKSSQAPKLLFHYYDKDFNNEADTPDNFQSRRPNTSFCFLDIRSPGLGDTAMYLCATSGMFSGSLEQFFGPGTRLTVL.

The rearrangement links TRBV5-8 to TRBJ2-3; D gene uncertain. The ends were cut back, 4 bases at V and 6 bases at J, with 15 bases in the middle. Germline lookup yields CDR1 SGHTS and CDR2 YDEGEE. This CDR3 comprises 14 residues. CDR3 DNA sequence: TGTGCCAGCAGCGTGACTGCTTTTCGGGATACGCAGTATTTT. It is translated as CASSVTAFRDTQYF.

V is TRBV4-1 and J is TRBJ1-5; D is uncertain. Germline lookup yields CDR1 MGHRA and CDR2 YSYEKL. This CDR3 contains 15 residues. Trimming shortened V by 1 base and J by 6 bases, and 13 bases separated the two germline ends. The CDR3 reads CASSQVEGGGQPQHF. CDR3 in DNA: TGCGCCAGCAGCCAAGTCGAAGGAGGAGGTCAGCCCCAGCATTTT.

The J gene is TRBJ2-3, the V gene TRBV6-1, with 13 bases that match TRBD2. V shed 5 bases, J shed 6 bases, and the junction held 5 bases outside the gene matches. CDR1 MNHNS and CDR2 SASEGT come from the germline V gene. CDR3 size: 15 residues. The CDR3 nucleotides are TGTGCCAGCAGTCCACTAGCGGGGGGGCGGGATACGCAGTATTTT. It encodes CASSPLAGGRDTQYF.

About this clone itself: At one end, the junction sequence differs from germline, possibly due to a read error. The V call is TRBV28, the J call TRBJ2-1, with D maybe TRBD1 (6 bases). CDR3 length equals 13 residues. CDR1 and CDR2 (germline): MDHEN, SYDVKM. The CDR3 nucleotides are TGTGCCAGCAGTTCTTATCAGGGGAATGGGCAGTTCTTC. It codes for CASSSYQGNGQFF.

The chain has TRBV28 and TRBJ2-7, with 8 bases identical to TRBD1. Germline V gene data show CDR1 as MDHEN and CDR2 as SYDVKM. Germline trimming cut 1 base from V and 5 bases from J; bases unmatched to any gene: 13. The CDR3 has 17 amino acids. The CDR3 sequence is CASSLSGQEVGWDEQYF. CDR3 bases: TGTGCCAGCAGTTTATCGGGACAGGAGGTTGGTTGGGACGAGCAGTACTTC.